Each of the 25 T cell receptor beta chains below was sequenced from the same sample in a study of T-cell reconstitution after alpha-beta-depleted transplantation in children (dated by TCRdb to 2016 to 2017). The method behind the library was PCR. Sequenced using an Illumina HiSeq 2500. TCR library preparation used molecular barcoding, with unique molecular identifiers applied to normalize quantification of the TCRbeta repertoire. TCRdb handled the public reads itself, with Q25 trimming in fastp and clone calling in MiXCR, and kept productive beta chains. Each record represents a unique CDR3 protein, reported with the most common genes and DNA among its rows. This sample gives just over 350,000 distinct CDR3 sequences in total; about an eighth of them show up just once. Roughly 4.3% of the sample belongs to the ten largest clones. The sequencing used PBMCs, collected from the stem cell graft. These receptor sequences come from a human donor who donated a stem cell graft to a child with Fanconi anemia.

This clonotype was counted at least ten times. V usage is TRBV2 and J usage is TRBJ2-1, with D unresolved. V was clipped by 10 bases and J by 4 bases, with 8 bases between them. The germline V gene encodes CDR1 SNHLY and CDR2 FYNNEI. The CDR3 runs 11 residues. The CDR3 DNA sequence: TGTGCCACCTCCTTATACAATGAGCAGTTCTTC. Encoded protein: CATSLYNEQFF. Looking up the rest from reference TRBV2 and TRBJ2-1 gives the full variable domain: EPEVTQTPSHQVTQMGQEVILRCVPISNHLYFYWYRQILGQKVEFLVSFYNNEISEKSEIFDDQFSVERPDGSNFTLKIRSTKLEDSAMYFCATSLYNEQFFGPGTRLTVL.

J is TRBJ1-3 and V is TRBV29-1; D call uncertain. Germline CDR1 SQVTM, CDR2 ANQGSEA. The V gene lost 3 bases and the J gene lost 0 bases, with 15 bases spanning the gap. The CDR3 covers 16 residues. CDR3 sequence: CSVEELGGFSGNTIYF. The CDR3 coding sequence is TGCAGCGTTGAGGAATTGGGAGGGTTCTCTGGAAACACCATATATTTT.

The V gene is TRBV6-5, the J gene TRBJ2-4; maybe TRBD1 (5 bases). There are 12 residues in the CDR3. Germline values: CDR1 MNHEY, CDR2 SVGAGI. The germline V and J ends were trimmed by 6 bases and 11 bases, with 14 bases remaining between them. As DNA, the CDR3 is TGTGCCAGCAGCCTCCAGGGTTCCGTTCAGTACTTC. It translates to CASSLQGSVQYF.

This clonotype has a single count. The V and J genes are TRBV20-1 and TRBJ1-6; D remains unclear. CDR1 DFQATT and CDR2 SNEGSKA come from the germline V gene (reference sequence). V lost 6 bases and J lost 7, with 19 bases in between. This CDR3 is 15 amino acids long. The CDR3 reads CSASNGASWNSPLHF. DNA of the CDR3: TGCAGTGCGTCAAACGGAGCCTCTTGGAATTCACCCCTCCACTTT.

The rearrangement joins TRBV2 to TRBJ2-5; weak D call: TRBD1 (6 bases). The CDR3 spans 13 residues. The V and J ends lost 5 bases and 2 bases respectively, with 9 bases between them. Germline values: CDR1 SNHLY, CDR2 FYNNEI. The CDR3: CASSRDTQETQYF. For the CDR3, the DNA is TGTGCCAGCAGTAGGGACACACAAGAGACCCAGTACTTC.

CDR3 loop: CAWSVFAGEQFF. CDR3 coding DNA: TGTGCCTGGAGTGTATTTGCGGGGGAGCAGTTCTTC. The chain recombines TRBV30 with TRBJ2-1; weak D call: TRBD2 (6 bases). Germline V gene sequence: CDR1 GTSNPN, CDR2 SVGIG (reference sequence). V lost 0 bases to trimming and J lost 10 bases, with 10 bases between them. The CDR3 consists of 12 residues.

The sample holds a few counts of this clonotype. The chain recombines TRBV5-6 with TRBJ2-7, with D hard to call. This CDR3 is 11 amino acids long. Germline V gene lookup returns CDR1 SGHDT and CDR2 YYEEEE. Trimming stripped 4 bases from V and 5 bases from J, with 7 bases between. In DNA form, the CDR3 reads TGTGCCAGCAGCGTGGCACACGAGCAGTACTTC. It encodes CASSVAHEQYF.

The table lists this clonotype with a count of one. The gene calls are TRBV27 and TRBJ2-3; 7 bases align to TRBD2. Germline V gene sequence: CDR1 MNHEY, CDR2 SMNVEV (reference sequence). V was clipped by 2 bases and J by 0 bases; unmatched bases: 5. The CDR3 has 16 amino acids. The CDR3 reads CASSLMAGLSTDTQYF. In DNA, the CDR3 is TGTGCCAGCAGTTTAATGGCGGGACTAAGCACAGATACGCAGTATTTT.

Regarding this clonotype: A read error may explain this, as a much larger clone is one base away. The J gene is TRBJ2-3, the V gene TRBV27, with D perhaps given as TRBD1 or TRBD2 (5 bases each). Looked up from germline, CDR1 is MNHEY and CDR2 is SMNVEV (reference sequence). There are 15 residues in the CDR3. With 10 bases removed from V and 2 bases from J, the gap between germline ends came to 19 bases. Written as DNA, the CDR3 is TGTGCCAACAGGCACCTGAGGGTGAACACAGATACGCAGTATTTT. It codes for CANRHLRVNTDTQYF.

The sample holds many counts of this clonotype. The chain is built from TRBV7-3 and TRBJ2-5; TRBD1 matches at 8 bases. The CDR3 runs to 13 residues. J lost 4 bases, V lost 5 bases, and 3 bases had no gene match. Germline V gene lookup returns CDR1 SGHTA and CDR2 FQGTGA. The CDR3 coding sequence is TGTGCCAGCAGCGGTGGACAGGGAGAGACCCAGTACTTC. Translated, it gives CASSGGQGETQYF.

The genes are TRBV7-2 and TRBJ1-6, with D unclear. V shed 2 bases and J shed 7 bases, with 9 bases lying between them. The germline V gene has CDR1 SGHTA and CDR2 FQGNSA. There are 14 residues in the CDR3. The CDR3 is CASSLFNRNSPLHF. CDR3 nucleotides: TGTGCCAGCAGCTTATTTAATAGGAATTCACCCCTCCACTTT.

This chain joins TRBV12-5 and TRBJ2-3; D assignment may be TRBD1 or TRBD2 (5 bases each). Germline V gene data show CDR1 as LGHNT and CDR2 as FRNRAP. The length of the CDR3 is 13 residues. V lost 3 bases to trimming and J lost 11 bases, with 15 bases between them. The CDR3 sequence: CASGLGTHAKQYF. The CDR3 DNA follows: TGTGCTAGTGGTTTAGGGACCCACGCAAAGCAGTATTTT.

This chain links TRBV7-3 with TRBJ2-3; D gene unclear. CDR3 length: 18 amino acids. The germline V gene encodes CDR1 SGHTA and CDR2 FQGTGA. The ends were cut back, 3 bases at V and 2 bases at J, with 21 bases in the middle. CDR3 coding DNA: TGTGCCAGCAGCTTGGTGCCCCAGACCGGGCGATACACAGATACGCAGTATTTT. This codes for CASSLVPQTGRYTDTQYF.

This chain links TRBV2 with TRBJ2-1; 7 bases fit TRBD1. The CDR3 runs to 13 residues. V shed 6 bases, J shed 4 bases, and the junction held 3 bases outside the gene matches. From germline, CDR1 is SNHLY and CDR2 FYNNEI. CDR3 sequence: CASRTGVYNEQFF. The CDR3 DNA sequence: TGTGCCAGCAGAACAGGGGTATACAATGAGCAGTTCTTC. Full variable domain (remainder filled in from reference TRBV2 and TRBJ2-1): EPEVTQTPSHQVTQMGQEVILRCVPISNHLYFYWYRQILGQKVEFLVSFYNNEISEKSEIFDDQFSVERPDGSNFTLKIRSTKLEDSAMYFCASRTGVYNEQFFGPGTRLTVL.

The rearrangement uses TRBV7-2 and TRBJ1-6, with D possibly TRBD1 on 6 matching bases. Trimming pared 5 bases from V and 3 bases from J, leaving 11 bases between. Germline CDR1 reads SGHTA; CDR2 reads FQGNSA. This CDR3 comprises 15 residues. CDR3 in amino acids: CASSTGQFYNSPLHF. CDR3 nucleotides: TGTGCCAGCAGCACAGGACAGTTCTATAATTCACCCCTCCACTTT.

Only a few counts were recorded for this clonotype. The chain joins TRBV10-3 to TRBJ1-2; D not resolved. V lost 2 bases, J lost 4 bases, and 8 bases lay in between. Germline CDR1 and CDR2: ENHRY and SYGVKD. The CDR3 spans 13 residues. The CDR3 DNA follows: TGTGCCATCAGTGAGGGACGAGTCTATGGCTACACCTTC. Translation gives CAISEGRVYGYTF.

J is TRBJ2-1 and V is TRBV5-1, with 9 positions matching TRBD1. The germline gives CDR1 SGHRS, CDR2 YFSETQ. This CDR3 region has 14 residues. J lost 10 bases, V lost 0 bases, and 5 bases had no gene match. The CDR3, as DNA: TGCGCCAGCAGCTTGGACAGGGGGCGCAGGGAGCAGTTCTTC. It translates to CASSLDRGRREQFF.

The V gene is TRBV12-3 or TRBV12-4, the J gene TRBJ2-7; TRBD2 aligns across 7 bases. The CDR3 runs to 14 residues. J was trimmed by 7 bases and V by 5 bases; bases with no gene match: 11. DNA of the CDR3: TGTGCCAGCAGTAGCAGCGGGGTAATGTGGGAGCAGTACTTC. Its protein product is CASSSSGVMWEQYF.

The gene calls are TRBV11-2 and TRBJ2-2; maybe TRBD2 (6 bases). The germline V gene has CDR1 SGHAT and CDR2 FQNNGV. V lost 3 bases to trimming and J lost 4 bases, with 9 bases between them. The length of the CDR3 is 14 residues. This chain's CDR3 is CASSFGTVTGELFF. CDR3 DNA: TGTGCCAGCAGCTTCGGGACTGTCACCGGGGAGCTGTTTTTT.

This chain connects TRBV5-1 to TRBJ2-7; D gene uncertain. CDR1 SGHRS and CDR2 YFSETQ come from the germline V gene. With 0 bases removed from V and 2 bases from J, the gap between germline ends came to 12 bases. The CDR3 has 15 amino acids. CDR3 protein: CASSLGDARTYEQYV. CDR3 sequence (DNA): TGCGCCAGCAGCTTGGGAGATGCCAGAACCTACGAGCAGTACGTC.

The chain uses TRBV3-1 and TRBJ2-7; 9 bases match TRBD2. Germline values: CDR1 LGHDT, CDR2 YNNKEL (reference sequence). The V and J ends lost 1 base and 3 bases, in that order; junction bases with no gene match: 7. The CDR3 is 16 residues long. The CDR3 nucleotides are TGTGCCAGCAGCCAAGTGGTGCCTAGCGGGGTCTACGAGCAGTACTTC. This encodes CASSQVVPSGVYEQYF.

This clonotype was counted a few times. CDR3 loop: CASSLVGSGIIYGYTF. CDR3 bases: TGTGCCAGCAGCTTAGTCGGGTCAGGGATTATCTATGGCTACACCTTC. The chain uses TRBV7-9 and TRBJ1-2; D perhaps matches TRBD1 (5 bases). Germline-derived CDR1 and CDR2 are SEHNR and FQNEAQ (reference sequence). The CDR3 sequence is 16 residues long. Trimming removed 1 base at V and 4 bases at J, with 16 bases between.

The rearrangement uses TRBV24-1 and TRBJ2-1; 7 bases match TRBD1. The trim removed 4 bases at V and 7 bases at J, leaving 9 bases unmatched. This CDR3 spans 15 amino acids. The germline gives CDR1 KGHDR, CDR2 SFDVKD. The CDR3 sequence is CATSEPTGMGNEQFF. The CDR3 bases are TGTGCCACCAGTGAGCCGACAGGGATGGGGAATGAGCAGTTCTTC.

Ten or more counts support this clonotype. The chain employs TRBV6-5 and TRBJ1-4, with D possibly matching TRBD1 (6 bases). V lost 0 bases to trimming and J lost 4 bases, with 9 bases between them. The CDR3 spans 15 residues. Germline V gene lookup returns CDR1 MNHEY and CDR2 SVGAGI. CDR3 in DNA: TGTGCCAGCAGTTACTCGGGGGCGGATAATGAAAAACTGTTTTTT. Its protein product is CASSYSGADNEKLFF.

This clonotype was detected only a few times. The chain has TRBV20-1 and TRBJ2-3; D gene uncertain. Germline CDR1 reads DFQATT; CDR2 reads SNEGSKA (reference sequence). CDR3 length: 13 amino acids. V lost 5 bases and J lost 9, with 18 bases in between. CDR3 sequence reads: CSASAHPQLTQYF. The CDR3 nucleotides read TGCAGTGCTTCAGCTCACCCCCAGTTAACGCAGTATTTT.